The sequence of this T cell receptor (beta chain) was determined in a study of a mutant IDH1 vaccine in newly diagnosed glioma. Study results and limitations: Changes in the top peripheral T cell clonotypes seemingly had no bearing on pseudoprogression.

Sequenced by immunoSEQ multiplex PCR; TCRdb stores in-frame clones only, minus some. The repertoire includes 30,000 or so clones, roughly 84% of them detected once, and about 28% sits in the top ten. From germline, CDR1 is SEHNR and CDR2 FQNEAQ (reference sequence). Trimming left V 1 base short and J 4 bases short, with 13 bases between. This CDR3 has 15 residues. This sample's time point: week 47, end of study. It was 300 ug of mutant IDH1 20-mer peptide that made up each vaccine dose, given with topical imiquimod. New WHO grade 3 or 4 astrocytomas that were IDH1-mutant and ATRX-lost occurred in the donors. Concerning this clone: Its antigen is undetermined.

The rearrangement joins TRBV7-9 to TRBJ2-5, with TRBD1 as a possible D gene (6 bases). The clonotype comes from a young man with glioma. The sample in question was PBMCs, obtained from a glioma patient whose treatment included an IDH1 peptide vaccine. The CDR3 nucleotides are TGTGCCAGCAGCTTAGTTACAGGGCTAGGAGAGACCCAGTACTTC. Translating gives CASSLVTGLGETQYF.